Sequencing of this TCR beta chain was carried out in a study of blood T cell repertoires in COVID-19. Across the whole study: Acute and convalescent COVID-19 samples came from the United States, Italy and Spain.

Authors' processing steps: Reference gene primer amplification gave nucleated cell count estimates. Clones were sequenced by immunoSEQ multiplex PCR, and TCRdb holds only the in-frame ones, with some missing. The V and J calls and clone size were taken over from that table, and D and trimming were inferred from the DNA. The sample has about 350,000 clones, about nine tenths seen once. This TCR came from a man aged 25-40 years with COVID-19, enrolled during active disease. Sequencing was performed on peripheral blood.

CDR3 nucleotide sequence: TGTGCCAGCTCACCACGGAGGGAAGCTAACTATGGCTACACCTTC. Its protein product is CASSPRREANYGYTF. This chain links TRBV18 with TRBJ1-2; no definite D call. This CDR3 spans 15 amino acids. V lost 1 base, J lost 0 bases, and 9 bases lay in between. Germline V gene sequence: CDR1 KGHSH, CDR2 LQKENI.